This is a list of T cell receptor beta chains from one sample in a study of blood T cell repertoires in COVID-19. Libraries were prepared by immunoSEQ multiplex PCR; TCRdb keeps only in-frame clonotypes and omits some of them. The data hold 270,000 or so clones, with roughly 84% observed a single time. Sequencing input: peripheral blood. All receptors come from a human donor with COVID-19, enrolled during active disease. The donor label of this sample is uncertain. CDR3s include the opening cysteine and the closing phenylalanine or tryptophan. D genes are given only for firm matches. Clone size is not always given. Where it is, it says once, few, many or a class for expanded clones.

>TRBJ2-5|-|-|TRBV5-1
CASSLAGAGQETQYF
TGCGCCAGCAGCTTGGCCGGGGCGGGACAAGAGACCCAGTACTTC
>TRBJ1-2|-|TRBD1|TRBV10-3
CAISDRQGTANYGYTF
TGTGCCATCAGTGATCGACAGGGGACAGCTAACTATGGCTACACCTTC
>TRBJ2-7|once|-|TRBV27
CASSSWGLAVSYEQYF
TGTGCCAGCAGTTCCTGGGGGCTAGCGGTCTCCTACGAGCAGTACTTC
>TRBJ2-3|-|TRBD2|TRBV19
CASSPPGLAGADTQYF
TGTGCCAGTAGTCCCCCGGGACTAGCGGGAGCAGATACGCAGTATTTT
>TRBJ1-4|-|-|TRBV15
CATSRGGVANEKLFF
TGTGCCACCAGCAGAGGAGGTGTAGCTAATGAAAAACTGTTTTTT
>TRBJ1-5|-|-|TRBV3-1/TRBV3-2
CASSQGGVGPNQPQHF
TGTGCCAGCAGCCAAGGGGGCGTAGGGCCTAATCAGCCCCAGCATTTT
>TRBJ2-1|-|TRBD2|TRBV7-2
CASSSGLANEQFF
TGTGCCAGCAGCTCAGGACTAGCGAATGAGCAGTTCTTC
>TRBJ1-1|-|TRBD1|TRBV6-5
CASRKGGGTEAFF
TGTGCCAGCAGAAAAGGGGGCGGAACTGAAGCTTTCTTT
>TRBJ2-2|few|-|TRBV18
CASSPTRGTGELFF
TGTGCCAGCTCACCCACGCGTGGCACCGGGGAGCTGTTTTTT
>TRBJ2-3|-|-|TRBV1
CTSRPGLLSTDTQYF
TGCACCAGCAGGCCGGGACTGCTTAGCACAGATACGCAGTATTTT
>TRBJ1-5|-|-|TRBV20-1
CSASAVPRGNQPQHF
TGCAGTGCTAGTGCCGTTCCCAGGGGAAATCAGCCCCAGCATTTT
>TRBJ2-2|few|-|TRBV2
CASRDRTAGELFF
TGTGCCAGCCGAGACAGGACAGCCGGGGAGCTGTTTTTT
>TRBJ2-1|once|TRBD2|TRBV5-1
CASSTRLAGGSNEQFF
TGCGCCAGCAGCACTCGACTAGCGGGAGGGAGCAATGAGCAGTTCTTC
>TRBJ1-6|-|-|TRBV4-3
CASSQVSGLNSPLHF
TGCGCCAGCAGCCAAGTTTCTGGGCTTAATTCACCCCTCCACTTT
>TRBJ2-1|-|-|TRBV11-3
CASSFTGGSYNEQFF
TGTGCCAGCAGCTTTACCGGGGGAAGTTACAATGAGCAGTTCTTC
>TRBJ1-1|-|-|TRBV12-3/TRBV12-4
CASTRRERGRAFF
TGTGCCAGCACCCGAAGGGAACGGGGGAGAGCTTTCTTT
>TRBJ1-5|-|TRBD1|TRBV6-2/TRBV6-3
CASSYPWTDRGGQPQHF
TGTGCCAGCAGTTACCCCTGGACTGACAGGGGAGGGCAGCCCCAGCATTTT
>TRBJ2-3|-|TRBD1|TRBV4-1
CASSQRTGTTDTQYF
TGCGCCAGCAGCCAGAGGACAGGGACCACAGATACGCAGTATTTT
>TRBJ2-3|-|-|TRBV6-5
CASSYSMAGRTDTQYF
TGTGCCAGCAGTTACTCGATGGCGGGACGCACAGATACGCAGTATTTT
>TRBJ1-2|-|TRBD1|TRBV27
CASRSGQGANYGYTF
TGTGCCAGCAGATCAGGACAGGGGGCTAACTATGGCTACACCTTC
>TRBJ2-1|-|-|TRBV29-1
CSVGVTSSYNEQFF
TGCAGCGTTGGAGTGACTAGCTCCTACAATGAGCAGTTCTTC
>TRBJ1-2|-|-|TRBV4-1
CASSQTSRASETKGYGYTF
TGCGCCAGCAGCCAAACTTCCAGGGCTTCGGAAACGAAAGGCTATGGCTACACCTTC
>TRBJ2-1|-|-|TRBV7-8
CASSLSGNEQFF
TGTGCCAGCAGCCTATCAGGGAATGAGCAGTTCTTC
>TRBJ2-7|-|-|TRBV19
CASSTRPGYEQYF
TGTGCCAGTAGTACCAGGCCTGGTTACGAGCAGTACTTC
>TRBJ2-7|-|TRBD1|TRBV28
CATWTGYHEQYF
TGTGCCACCTGGACAGGGTACCACGAGCAGTACTTC
>TRBJ1-6|once|TRBD1|TRBV11-2
CASSLPGTGGRDSPLHF
TGTGCCAGCAGCTTACCCGGGACAGGGGGAAGGGATTCACCCCTCCACTTT
>TRBJ2-7|-|-|TRBV10-2
CASSEGSSYEQYF
TGCGCCAGCAGTGAGGGCTCCTCCTACGAGCAGTACTTC
>TRBJ2-7|-|TRBD1|TRBV3-1/TRBV3-2
CASSQERGQGASEQYF
TGTGCCAGCAGCCAAGAAAGAGGGCAGGGGGCTAGCGAGCAGTACTTC
>TRBJ2-3|-|-|TRBV11-2
CASSLGRGTDTQYF
TGTGCCAGCAGCTTAGGGAGGGGCACAGATACGCAGTATTTT
>TRBJ2-5|-|TRBD1|TRBV6-1
CASSDPGQPQETQYF
TGTGCCAGCAGTGACCCGGGACAGCCCCAAGAGACCCAGTACTTC
>TRBJ1-1|-|-|TRBV30
CAWSPRDTEAFF
TGTGCCTGGAGTCCACGCGACACTGAAGCTTTCTTT
>TRBJ1-1|-|-|TRBV27
CASFPGRNTEAFF
TGTGCCAGCTTCCCCGGTAGGAACACTGAAGCTTTCTTT
>TRBJ1-5|-|TRBD1|TRBV5-1
CASSPVPGGGQPQHF
TGCGCCAGCAGCCCGGTCCCAGGGGGCGGGCAGCCCCAGCATTTT
>TRBJ1-1|-|TRBD1|TRBV5-1
CASGRTGTLNTEAFF
TGCGCCAGCGGTAGGACAGGGACTCTGAACACTGAAGCTTTCTTT
>TRBJ2-5|-|TRBD2|TRBV2
CAGSVAGGSEETQYF
TGTGCCGGGTCGGTGGCGGGAGGTAGTGAGGAGACCCAGTACTTC
>TRBJ2-7|-|TRBD1|TRBV28
CASSPPGQGAYEQYF
TGTGCCAGCAGTCCGCCGGGACAGGGGGCCTACGAGCAGTACTTC